Shown below are 15 T cell receptor beta chains from a single sample sequenced in a study of identical twins. One entry per CDR3 protein, called by TCRdb with MiXCR from the 5' RACE reads. The table includes around 250,000 distinct CDR3 sequences, 6.5% to 9.5% detected once. The same data also went into a second study, on yellow fever vaccine responses in identical twins.

The sequenced sample was CD8+ T cells sorted from blood. Source of these receptors: a woman under 30 in good health.

The gene calls are TRBV11-1 and TRBJ2-7; 7 nucleotides align to TRBD1. This CDR3 is built from 18 residues. Germline V gene lookup returns CDR1 SGHAT and CDR2 FQDESV (reference sequence). V lost 4 bases, J lost 0 bases, and 15 bases stayed unmatched. CDR3 in DNA: TGTGCCAGCAGCTCCCCTTCCGGGACAGATTTTAGCTCCTACGAGCAGTACTTC. The encoded protein is CASSSPSGTDFSSYEQYF.

The sample holds a few counts of this clonotype. The chain carries TRBV14 and TRBJ2-1; D remains unclear. V was cut by 7 bases and J by 15 bases, with 22 bases left in between. This CDR3 has 13 residues. The germline V gene encodes CDR1 SGHDN and CDR2 FVKESK. The CDR3 reads CASKPTMVGSGFF. The CDR3, as DNA: TGTGCCAGCAAACCCACTATGGTCGGTTCGGGGTTCTTC.

This clonotype was counted only a few times. The chain has TRBV27 and TRBJ2-2; the D gene is possibly TRBD1 (5 bases). Deletions cut 3 bases from V and 6 bases from J, with 14 bases between. Germline-derived CDR1 and CDR2 are MNHEY and SMNVEV (reference sequence). The length of the CDR3 is 15 residues. The DNA for the CDR3 is TGTGCCAGCAGTTTGGCAGGGTCGGTCGCCGGGGAGCTGTTTTTT. As protein: CASSLAGSVAGELFF.

This clonotype was seen ten or more times. The chain employs TRBV7-9 and TRBJ2-3; D gene ambiguous. The CDR3 totals 14 residues. Trimming left V 5 bases short and J 6 bases short, with 15 bases between. Per germline, CDR1 SEHNR and CDR2 FQNEAQ (reference sequence). The CDR3 here is CASSQQTPSDTQYF. DNA of the CDR3: TGTGCCAGCAGCCAGCAAACTCCCTCGGATACGCAGTATTTT.

This rearrangement joins TRBV20-1 to TRBJ2-1; 7 bases are shared with TRBD2. Germline V gene sequence: CDR1 DFQATT, CDR2 SNEGSKA (reference sequence). Germline trimming cut 4 bases from V and 4 bases from J; bases unmatched to any gene: 13. The CDR3 is 16 amino acids. DNA of the CDR3: TGCAGTGCTACCTCCGGAGGGAGGGAGCAGTACAATGAGCAGTTCTTC. Translating it yields CSATSGGREQYNEQFF.

There are many counts of this clonotype. The genes are TRBV29-1 and TRBJ1-1; 10 bases map to TRBD1. J gave up 7 bases and V 6 bases, and 2 bases lay outside the gene matches. The germline CDR1 and CDR2 sequences are SQVTM and ANQGSEA. The CDR3 runs 11 residues. CDR3 amino acids: CSVDRGFEAFF. In nucleotides, the CDR3 is TGCAGCGTGGACAGGGGGTTTGAAGCTTTCTTT.

This clonotype has more than one count but fewer than ten. The chain is built from TRBV29-1 and TRBJ2-3, with 9 positions matching TRBD2. The CDR3 contains 18 residues. Germline V CDR1 and CDR2: SQVTM, ANQGSEA. The V and J ends lost 2 bases and 2 bases, in that order; junction bases with no gene match: 14. The CDR3, as DNA: TGCAGCGTTGAATATGTTGCTGGAGCGGGGGGTGACACAGATACGCAGTATTTT. Amino acids: CSVEYVAGAGGDTDTQYF.

This clonotype was detected many times. This chain connects TRBV10-3 to TRBJ2-1; D may be TRBD1 (6 bases). This CDR3 is built from 17 residues. Trimming took off 4 bases at V and 0 bases at J, with 16 bases between the two ends. The germline gives CDR1 ENHRY, CDR2 SYGVKD. The CDR3 is CAISGGEQDSSYNEQFF. The CDR3 DNA reads TGTGCCATCAGTGGAGGTGAACAGGACAGCTCCTACAATGAGCAGTTCTTC.

In this sample, this clonotype turned up many times. The chain couples TRBV15 to TRBJ2-3; D might be TRBD1 (6 bases). This CDR3 contains 18 residues. Trimming removed 1 base at V and 2 bases at J, with 19 bases between. Germline V gene sequence: CDR1 LNHNV, CDR2 YYDKDF (reference sequence). The CDR3 DNA reads TGTGCCACCAGCAGAGCTCCAGGGGCGTCAATCTTCACAGATACGCAGTATTTT. Its translation: CATSRAPGASIFTDTQYF.

In its sample, this clonotype was seen many times. The V call is TRBV6-5, the J call TRBJ2-7, with no clear D. Germline V gene data show CDR1 as MNHEY and CDR2 as SVGAGI. The ends were cut back, 0 bases at V and 3 bases at J, with 21 bases in the middle. The CDR3 length is 18 residues. The CDR3: CASSYSPMRLTPSYEQYF. CDR3 coding DNA: TGTGCCAGCAGTTACTCGCCTATGCGTTTGACTCCGAGCTACGAGCAGTACTTC.

This chain links TRBV20-1 with TRBJ2-3; no firm D call. Germline-derived CDR1 and CDR2 are DFQATT and SNEGSKA (reference sequence). V was pared by 3 bases and J by 0 bases, with 13 bases between. The CDR3 is made up of 15 amino acids. The CDR3 DNA follows: TGCAGTGCTAGCTCCTACGGATCTAGCACAGATACGCAGTATTTT. Amino acids: CSASSYGSSTDTQYF.

The rearrangement links TRBV11-2 to TRBJ2-3; no reliable D call. From germline, CDR1 is SGHAT and CDR2 FQNNGV. Trimming stripped 2 bases from V and 6 bases from J, with 9 bases between. The CDR3 runs 13 residues. CDR3 in amino acids: CASSLLIGDTQYF. CDR3 DNA sequence: TGTGCCAGCAGCTTACTAATTGGGGATACGCAGTATTTT.

The chain uses TRBV4-1 and TRBJ2-7; the D gene is possibly TRBD1 (6 bases). The V end lost 0 bases, the J end lost 3 bases, and 9 bases lay between the germline ends. Germline loops: CDR1 MGHRA, CDR2 YSYEKL. The CDR3 extends over 14 amino acids. Here the CDR3 DNA reads TGCGCCAGCAGCCAAGAACCAGGGGTCTACGAGCAGTACTTC. This encodes CASSQEPGVYEQYF.

This clonotype was counted a few times. The chain recombines TRBV11-2 with TRBJ2-3, with unresolved D. The V gene lost 1 base and the J gene lost 5 bases, with 7 bases spanning the gap. This CDR3 comprises 13 residues. Germline V CDR1 and CDR2: SGHAT, FQNNGV. The CDR3: CASSLVLVDTQYF. The CDR3 bases are TGTGCCAGCAGCTTAGTACTCGTAGATACGCAGTATTTT.

The table lists this clonotype with many counts. J is TRBJ2-1 and V is TRBV12-3 or TRBV12-4; D is ambiguous. The ends were cut back, 3 bases at V and 0 bases at J, with 9 bases in the middle. This CDR3 has 15 residues. The CDR3 sequence: CASSLGVSSYNEQFF. In DNA form, the CDR3 reads TGTGCCAGCAGTTTGGGCGTGAGCTCCTACAATGAGCAGTTCTTC.